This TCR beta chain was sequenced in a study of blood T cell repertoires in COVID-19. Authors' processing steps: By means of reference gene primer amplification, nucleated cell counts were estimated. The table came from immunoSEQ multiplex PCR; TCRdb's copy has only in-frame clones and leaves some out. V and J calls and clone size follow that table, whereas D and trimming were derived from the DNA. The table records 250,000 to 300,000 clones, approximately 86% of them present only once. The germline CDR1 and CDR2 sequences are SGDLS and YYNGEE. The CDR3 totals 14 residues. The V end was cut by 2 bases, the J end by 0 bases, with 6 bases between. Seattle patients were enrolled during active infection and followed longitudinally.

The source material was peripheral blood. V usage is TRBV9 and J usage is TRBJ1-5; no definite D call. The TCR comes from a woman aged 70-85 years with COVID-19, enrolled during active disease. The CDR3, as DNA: TGTGCCAGCAGCGTTGCAGATAGCAATCAGCCCCAGCATTTT. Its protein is CASSVADSNQPQHF.